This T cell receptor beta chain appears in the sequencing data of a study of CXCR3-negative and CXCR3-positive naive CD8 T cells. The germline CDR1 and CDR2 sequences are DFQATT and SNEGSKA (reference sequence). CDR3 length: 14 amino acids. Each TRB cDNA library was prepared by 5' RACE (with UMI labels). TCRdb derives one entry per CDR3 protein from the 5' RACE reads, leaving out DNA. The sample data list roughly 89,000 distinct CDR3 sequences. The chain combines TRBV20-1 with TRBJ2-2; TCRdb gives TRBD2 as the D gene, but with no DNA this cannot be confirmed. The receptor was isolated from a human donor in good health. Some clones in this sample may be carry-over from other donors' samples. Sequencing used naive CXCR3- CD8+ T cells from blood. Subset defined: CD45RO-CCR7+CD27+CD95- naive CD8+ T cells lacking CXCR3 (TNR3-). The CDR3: CSAIAGERPGELFF.